This T cell receptor (beta chain) is drawn from a study of control samples from healthy donors and cancer patients. The repertoire was sequenced with immunoSEQ multiplex PCR; TCRdb's copy has only in-frame clones and lacks some. The sample lists tens of thousands of clones, roughly nine tenths occurring once. CDR3 length: 12 amino acids. Trimming shortened V by 4 bases and J by 2 bases, and 7 bases separated the two germline ends. The germline CDR1 and CDR2 sequences are SGHRS and YFSETQ. Sequenced: blood. The rearrangement uses TRBV5-1 and TRBJ2-7; D call uncertain. The receptor's source is a woman in her late teens or twenties in good health. DNA for the CDR3: TGCGCCAGCAGCGGGGAAACCTACGAGCAGTACTTC. This codes for CASSGETYEQYF.